The rows below give T cell receptor beta chains drawn from one sample of a study of response to subunit inactivated influenza vaccine. TCRdb re-called the RT-PCR reads through MiXCR, storing one row per CDR3 protein. This table has roughly 620,000 distinct CDR3 sequences, about 11% appearing once. The data also belong to a second study, concerning T cells expressing NK-cell markers.

Material: PBMCs from blood, obtained on the day of vaccination. These receptors were obtained from a middle-aged man who received an inactivated influenza vaccine. The CDR3 runs from the conserved cysteine through the conserved F or W. The D gene is left open where the match is weak. Some rows have no size entry. The others give once, few or many, or a class for an expanded clone.

clone_size: few
d_call: TRBD2
j_call: TRBJ2-4
v_call: TRBV10-3
cdr3_length: 18
cdr3_aa: CATDRTSGRFKAKNIQYF
cdr3_nt: TGTGCCACGGATCGGACTAGCGGGAGGTTTAAAGCCAAAAACATTCAGTACTTC

clone_size: few
d_call: NA
j_call: TRBJ2-4
v_call: TRBV5-5
cdr3_length: 14
cdr3_aa: CASSFNVAKNIQYF
cdr3_nt: TGTGCCAGCAGCTTCAACGTAGCCAAAAACATTCAGTACTTC

clone_size: NA
d_call: TRBD1
j_call: TRBJ2-5
v_call: TRBV5-5
cdr3_length: 15
cdr3_aa: CASSSIGTGRETQYF
cdr3_nt: TGTGCCAGCAGCTCTATCGGGACAGGGCGCGAGACCCAGTACTTC

clone_size: few
d_call: TRBD1
j_call: TRBJ2-1
v_call: TRBV20-1
cdr3_length: 23
cdr3_aa: CSARDGTGGDSGRAPSMYNEQFF
cdr3_nt: TGCAGTGCTAGAGATGGGACAGGGGGCGACAGCGGGCGAGCCCCCTCGATGTACAATGAGCAGTTCTTC

clone_size: few
d_call: NA
j_call: TRBJ2-3
v_call: TRBV10-3
cdr3_length: 16
cdr3_aa: CAISEPRELRGDTQYF
cdr3_nt: TGTGCCATCAGTGAACCGCGGGAACTCCGCGGGGATACGCAGTATTTT

clone_size: few
d_call: TRBD2
j_call: TRBJ2-3
v_call: TRBV20-1
cdr3_length: 16
cdr3_aa: CSAQGLAGGPPDTQYF
cdr3_nt: TGCAGTGCCCAGGGACTAGCGGGGGGTCCCCCAGATACGCAGTATTTT

clone_size: few
d_call: NA
j_call: TRBJ2-7
v_call: TRBV12-3/TRBV12-4
cdr3_length: 14
cdr3_aa: CASSPGVGGYEQYF
cdr3_nt: TGTGCCAGCAGTCCCGGAGTTGGGGGTTACGAGCAGTACTTC

clone_size: NA
d_call: TRBD2
j_call: TRBJ2-3
v_call: TRBV5-1
cdr3_length: 16
cdr3_aa: CASSPNPSGNADTQYF
cdr3_nt: TGCGCCAGCAGCCCCAATCCTAGCGGGAATGCAGATACGCAGTATTTT

clone_size: many
d_call: NA
j_call: TRBJ1-5
v_call: TRBV28
cdr3_length: 14
cdr3_aa: CASSRLYTSQPQHF
cdr3_nt: TGTGCCAGCAGTCGCCTCTACACGAGCCAGCCCCAGCATTTT

clone_size: NA
d_call: NA
j_call: TRBJ2-1
v_call: TRBV30
cdr3_length: 12
cdr3_aa: CAWTGGGREQFF
cdr3_nt: TGTGCCTGGACAGGGGGAGGACGGGAGCAGTTCTTC

clone_size: many
d_call: NA
j_call: TRBJ2-1
v_call: TRBV29-1
cdr3_length: 14
cdr3_aa: CSGRRESSYNEQFF
cdr3_nt: TGCAGCGGGAGACGGGAGAGCTCCTACAATGAGCAGTTCTTC

clone_size: few
d_call: TRBD2
j_call: TRBJ2-2
v_call: TRBV6-1
cdr3_length: 15
cdr3_aa: CASSGTGGPTGELFF
cdr3_nt: TGTGCCAGCAGTGGAACGGGGGGGCCCACCGGGGAGCTGTTTTTT

clone_size: NA
d_call: NA
j_call: TRBJ1-4
v_call: TRBV7-9
cdr3_length: 14
cdr3_aa: CASSRTEGYEKLFF
cdr3_nt: TGTGCCAGCAGCCGGACGGAGGGGTATGAAAAACTGTTTTTT

clone_size: few
d_call: TRBD1
j_call: TRBJ2-4
v_call: TRBV4-3
cdr3_length: 17
cdr3_aa: CASSVQTGGLAKNIQYF
cdr3_nt: TGCGCCAGCAGCGTACAAACAGGGGGCTTAGCCAAAAACATTCAGTACTTC